The T cell receptor beta chain under discussion was sequenced for a study of identical twins. TCRdb independently ran MiXCR on the 5' RACE reads; one entry per CDR3 protein. The table has 200,000 or so distinct CDR3 sequences, around a sixth seen once. Overall study results and limits: Twins showed weaker excess sharing in their beta out-of-frame sequences.

Notes on this clonotype: Antigen: not known.

Trimming shortened V by 6 bases and J by 2 bases, and 14 bases separated the two germline ends. CDR1 and CDR2 from the germline V gene are MNHEY and SMNVEV (reference sequence). The CDR3 contains 14 residues. The sample also formed part of further work on T cells expressing NK-cell markers. From that report: Sorting in several experiments was restricted by an anti-gamma-delta TCR antibody to alpha-beta TCR T cells.

The chain uses TRBV27 and TRBJ2-7, with D perhaps TRBD2 (5 bases). The clonotype comes from a woman aged 18-29 years in good health. Sequencing was performed on CD8+ T cells sorted from blood. The CDR3 is CASSHLEGAYEQYF. CDR3 nucleotide sequence: TGTGCCAGCAGCCATCTAGAGGGAGCCTACGAGCAGTACTTC.